The 17 T cell receptor beta chains reported below all come from one sample, sequenced in a study of CD8+ T cells in alopecia areata. RNA extraction was followed by reverse transcription into cDNA, which acted as the sequencing template. Profiled with immunoSEQ multiplex PCR; TCRdb holds only in-frame clones, not every one. This table has 5,500 to 7,500 clones, about 60% appearing once. Patients with alopecia areata provided lesional scalp punch biopsies as well as peripheral blood. Sequences were obtained from skin. Receptors were obtained from a human donor with alopecia areata.

The count of this clone is one. The gene calls are TRBV4-1 and TRBJ2-1; TRBD1 matches at 9 bases. Looked up from germline, CDR1 is MGHRA and CDR2 is YSYEKL. CDR3 length: 16 amino acids. The ends lost 4 bases at V and 9 bases at J; junction bases unmatched: 13. The CDR3 spells CASSLQQGAGAGEQFF. In nucleotides, the CDR3 is TGCGCCAGCAGCCTCCAACAGGGGGCAGGTGCGGGTGAGCAGTTCTTC.

V usage is TRBV2 and J usage is TRBJ2-1, with 7 bases matching TRBD2. The trim removed 6 bases at V and 14 bases at J, leaving 10 bases unmatched. Germline CDR1 is SNHLY and CDR2 is FYNNEI. The CDR3 runs 12 residues. In DNA form, the CDR3 reads TGTGCCAGCAGGATTACCGGGACTAATAAGTTCTTC. Its translation is CASRITGTNKFF.

This clone ranks as medium-sized (0.01 to 0.1%). This chain uses TRBV19 with TRBJ2-7, with TRBD2 matching over 10 bases. The germline V gene has CDR1 LNHDA and CDR2 SQIVND (reference sequence). CDR3 length: 15 amino acids. V gave up 4 bases and J gave up 5 bases; unmatched junction bases: 8. CDR3 loop: CASSKTSGEFDEQYF. CDR3 bases: TGTGCCAGTAGTAAAACTAGCGGGGAGTTCGACGAGCAGTACTTC.

The chain couples TRBV5-4 to TRBJ2-3; D might be TRBD1 or TRBD2, each matching 5 bases. The germline gives CDR1 SGHNT, CDR2 YYREEE (reference sequence). V was cut by 4 bases and J by 6 bases, with 18 bases left in between. The CDR3 is 15 amino acids. The CDR3 DNA sequence: TGTGCCAGCAGCCGTGGGGCTAGCCCCCAGGATACGCAGTATTTT. Its translation: CASSRGASPQDTQYF.

V and J are TRBV5-4 and TRBJ2-7, with D unresolved. The CDR3 runs 13 residues. CDR1 is SGHNT, CDR2 YYREEE, per germline (reference sequence). Trimming removed 0 bases from V and 4 bases from J, with 8 bases in between. CDR3 coding DNA: TGTGCCAGCAGCTTGGGGGTCCCGTACGAGCAGTACTTC. Its protein is CASSLGVPYEQYF.

Here the CDR3 DNA reads TGTGCCACCCGAGAATATCATAGCAATCAGCCCCAGCATTTT. It codes for CATREYHSNQPQHF. The V gene is TRBV7-8, the J gene TRBJ1-5; unclear D gene. The CDR3 length is 14 residues. The germline gives CDR1 SGHVS, CDR2 FQNEAQ. The V end was cut by 10 bases, the J end by 0 bases, with 13 bases between.

The rearrangement uses TRBV7-2 and TRBJ2-2; 12 bases fit TRBD2. V shed 1 base, J shed 5 bases, and the junction held 8 bases outside the gene matches. Germline lookup yields CDR1 SGHTA and CDR2 FQGNSA. The CDR3 extends over 18 amino acids. CDR3 in DNA: TGTGCCAGCAGCTTAGGGGTGACTAGCGGGAGTTTGACCGGGGAGCTGTTTTTT. Amino acid sequence: CASSLGVTSGSLTGELFF.

The rearrangement uses TRBV19 and TRBJ2-7; 10 nucleotides line up with TRBD1. With 5 bases clipped from V and 3 bases from J, the junction kept 4 bases outside the gene matches. Germline CDR1 LNHDA, CDR2 SQIVND (reference sequence). The CDR3 loop spans 14 amino acids. The CDR3 bases are TGTGCCAGTAGTGCGACAGGGGGCATCTACGAGCAGTACTTC. Translating gives CASSATGGIYEQYF.

The CDR3 region is CASSPPTVTYGYTF. The CDR3 bases are TGTGCCAGCTCACCACCAACAGTGACCTATGGCTACACCTTC. The chain joins TRBV18 to TRBJ1-2; no firm D call. There are 14 residues in the CDR3. Germline V lookup: CDR1 KGHSH, CDR2 LQKENI. V gave up 0 bases and J gave up 4 bases, with 9 bases separating them.

This clone turned up a few times. The chain employs TRBV7-9 and TRBJ2-5; unclear D gene. Per germline, CDR1 SEHNR and CDR2 FQNEAQ (reference sequence). The CDR3 is 14 residues long. V gave up 2 bases and J gave up 5 bases, with 12 bases separating them. The CDR3 DNA reads TGTGCCAGCAGCTTAACATCACCGCCGGAGACCCAGTACTTC. This gives the protein CASSLTSPPETQYF.

This chain links TRBV7-2 with TRBJ1-1; D is ambiguous. CDR3 length: 13 residues. Germline-derived CDR1 and CDR2 are SGHTA and FQGNSA. Trimming took off 3 bases at V and 3 bases at J, with 8 bases between the two ends. The CDR3 region is CASSFGGDTEAFF. CDR3 DNA sequence: TGTGCCAGCAGCTTTGGCGGAGACACTGAAGCTTTCTTT. Complete variable domain (other parts from reference TRBV7-2 and TRBJ1-1): GAGVSQSPSNKVTEKGKDVELRCDPISGHTALYWYRQSLGQGLEFLIYFQGNSAPDKSGLPSDRFSAERTGGSVSTLTIQRTQQEDSAVYLCASSFGGDTEAFFGQGTRLTVV.

The V and J genes are TRBV7-2 and TRBJ2-5; D remains ambiguous. Trimming took off 5 bases at V and 5 bases at J, with 15 bases between the two ends. CDR1 and CDR2 (germline): SGHTA, FQGNSA. This CDR3 region has 14 residues. The CDR3: CASSPRLPRETQYF. The CDR3 DNA reads TGTGCCAGCAGCCCCCGATTGCCCAGGGAGACCCAGTACTTC.

The chain combines TRBV6-5 with TRBJ1-1; TRBD1 matches 9 bases. The CDR3 has 15 amino acids. Germline assignment: CDR1 MNHEY and CDR2 SVGAGI. J lost 2 bases, V lost 5 bases, and 6 bases had no gene match. The CDR3 is CASSRPGQGNTEAFF. DNA for the CDR3: TGTGCCAGCAGTCGACCGGGACAGGGAAACACTGAAGCTTTCTTT.

CDR3 in DNA: TGCGCCAGCAGCCAAGGCCCGGCTAGCGGGACCGAAAACATTCAGTACTTC. Encoded protein: CASSQGPASGTENIQYF. The genes are TRBV4-1 and TRBJ2-4; TRBD2 matches 9 bases. Per germline, CDR1 MGHRA and CDR2 YSYEKL. The V gene end was trimmed by 1 base and the J gene end by 5 bases; junction bases not matched to a gene: 9. This CDR3 is built from 17 residues.

This clone was recorded once. The V gene is TRBV7-2, the J gene TRBJ2-1; the match to TRBD2 covers 7 bases. CDR1 and CDR2 (germline): SGHTA, FQGNSA. V was pared by 5 bases and J by 2 bases, with 6 bases of the junction left unmatched. This CDR3 has 15 residues. CDR3 DNA: TGTGCCAGCAGCCCCAGGGACTACACCTACAATGAGCAGTTCTTC. Amino acid sequence: CASSPRDYTYNEQFF.

CDR3 DNA sequence: TGTGCCAGTAGTATAGAAACAGGGGCCATGAACACTGAAGCTTTCTTT. This codes for CASSIETGAMNTEAFF. The V gene is TRBV19, the J gene TRBJ1-1; 7 bases map to TRBD1. The CDR3 sequence is 16 residues long. Unmatched junction bases numbered 4, after V lost 0 bases and J lost 0 bases. Germline assignment: CDR1 LNHDA and CDR2 SQIVND (reference sequence).

This clone was picked up one time. The chain recombines TRBV19 with TRBJ2-1, with TRBD2 matching over 13 bases. The ends lost 4 bases at V and 8 bases at J; junction bases unmatched: 5. Per the germline V gene, CDR1 is LNHDA and CDR2 is SQIVND (reference sequence). This CDR3 has 15 residues. CDR3 protein: CASSKTSGGAYEQFF. The CDR3 DNA is TGTGCCAGTAGTAAAACTAGCGGGGGGGCCTATGAGCAGTTCTTC.